Presented here are 27 T cell receptor beta chains from one specimen sequenced in a study of T cell responses to AZD1222 COVID-19 vaccine. The assay was immunoSEQ multiplex PCR, and TCRdb's table has in-frame clones only and misses some. Of about 130,000 clones listed, roughly 90% are singletons. Here the sequenced sample was peripheral blood, taken on day 0 of AZD1222 vaccination. Source of these receptors: an adult in good health.

This rearrangement joins TRBV24-1 to TRBJ1-5; 9 bases map to TRBD1. Trimming removed 9 bases from V and 5 bases from J; junction bases left unmatched: 7. The germline gives CDR1 KGHDR, CDR2 SFDVKD. The CDR3 has 14 residues. CDR3 sequence reads: CATQGQGFYQPQHF. DNA for the CDR3: TGTGCCACCCAAGGACAGGGGTTTTATCAGCCCCAGCATTTT.

The J gene is TRBJ1-5, the V gene TRBV5-1; TRBD1 agrees at 8 bases. From germline, CDR1 is SGHRS and CDR2 YFSETQ. V gave up 4 bases and J gave up 8 bases; unmatched junction bases: 8. The CDR3 has 14 residues. The CDR3 DNA sequence: TGCGCCAGCAGCCGCGGACAGGGCGAGGAGCCCCAGCATTTT. Its translation is CASSRGQGEEPQHF.

The chain links TRBV10-3 to TRBJ1-2; 12 nucleotides align to TRBD1. V was pared by 10 bases and J by 3 bases, with 6 bases of the junction left unmatched. The length of the CDR3 is 14 residues. Germline CDR1 and CDR2: ENHRY and SYGVKD. CDR3 amino acids: CATEGQGAYYGYTF. Here the CDR3 DNA reads TGTGCCACAGAGGGACAGGGGGCTTACTATGGCTACACCTTC.

This sequence joins TRBV28 and TRBJ2-7; possibly TRBD1 or TRBD2 for D (5 bases each). The ends were cut back, 2 bases at V and 3 bases at J, with 20 bases in the middle. Germline V gene sequence: CDR1 MDHEN, CDR2 SYDVKM. The CDR3 is 17 amino acids. As DNA, the CDR3 is TGTGCCAGCAGTTTAGCCGGGACCTTCGAGAGGTACTACGAGCAGTACTTC. Its protein is CASSLAGTFERYYEQYF.

The rearrangement uses TRBV27 and TRBJ1-2; D gene uncertain. Germline V gene sequence: CDR1 MNHEY, CDR2 SMNVEV (reference sequence). Trimming took off 0 bases at V and 5 bases at J, with 13 bases between the two ends. The CDR3 runs to 15 residues. The CDR3 loop is CASSLSRGPWYGYTF. CDR3 in DNA: TGTGCCAGCAGTTTATCGAGAGGTCCTTGGTATGGCTACACCTTC.

Here the CDR3 DNA reads TGCGCCAGCAGCCAAGGATCCCAGGGTTATTATGGCTACACCTTC. As protein: CASSQGSQGYYGYTF. The J gene is TRBJ1-2, the V gene TRBV4-3, with D possibly being TRBD1 (5 bases). Deletions cut 1 base from V and 5 bases from J, with 14 bases between. This CDR3 comprises 15 residues. Germline V gene lookup returns CDR1 LGHNA and CDR2 YSLEER.

The V call is TRBV12-3 or TRBV12-4, the J call TRBJ2-2; D not certain. The length of the CDR3 is 12 residues. V was pared by 5 bases and J by 8 bases, with 9 bases between. CDR3: CASSRWGGELFF. The CDR3 region has the DNA TGTGCCAGCAGTCGGTGGGGTGGGGAGCTGTTTTTT.

The genes are TRBV4-3 and TRBJ1-5, with D maybe TRBD1 (6 bases). Deletions cut 0 bases from V and 6 bases from J, with 12 bases between. Germline CDR1 LGHNA, CDR2 YSLEER. The CDR3 extends over 15 amino acids. The CDR3 coding sequence is TGCGCCAGCAGCCAAGATGGGGGCAGGGGTCAGCCCCAGCATTTT. It encodes CASSQDGGRGQPQHF.

This sequence joins TRBV3-1 (or the pseudogene TRBV3-2) and TRBJ1-2; D not resolved. CDR1 LGHDT and CDR2 YNNKEL come from the germline V gene (reference sequence). Trimming stripped 2 bases from V and 4 bases from J, with 11 bases between. This CDR3 contains 14 residues. The CDR3 here is CASSQNHATYGYTF. Written as DNA, the CDR3 is TGTGCCAGCAGCCAAAACCACGCCACCTATGGCTACACCTTC.

The chain has TRBV6-2 or TRBV6-3 and TRBJ1-2, with D perhaps matching TRBD1 (5 bases). The CDR3 is 14 residues long. Per germline, CDR1 MNHEY and CDR2 SVGEGT. The V gene lost 5 bases and the J gene lost 7 bases, with 17 bases spanning the gap. CDR3 in DNA: TGTGCCAGCAGTGGTTCGGGACTTCTGATTGGCTACACCTTC. This codes for CASSGSGLLIGYTF.

This clone appeared a single time. The gene calls are TRBV7-9 and TRBJ2-4; D is uncertain. Trimming took off 3 bases at V and 8 bases at J, with 17 bases between the two ends. The V gene's germline CDR1 is SEHNR and CDR2 FQNEAQ (reference sequence). The CDR3 runs 15 residues. The chain's CDR3 is CASSLGGNSRDIQYF. The CDR3 nucleotides are TGTGCCAGCAGCTTGGGTGGAAATTCGAGAGACATTCAGTACTTC.

The chain links TRBV5-1 to TRBJ1-2; TRBD1 agrees at 8 bases. This CDR3 has 15 amino acids. Germline V gene data show CDR1 as SGHRS and CDR2 as YFSETQ. Trimming removed 1 base from V and 7 bases from J; junction bases left unmatched: 9. CDR3 sequence reads: CASSLFGTGYGGYTF. CDR3 nucleotide sequence: TGCGCCAGCAGCTTGTTCGGGACAGGTTACGGTGGCTACACCTTC. Using reference TRBV5-1 and TRBJ1-2 for the parts outside the CDR3, the full variable domain is KAGVTQTPRYLIKTRGQQVTLSCSPISGHRSVSWYQQTPGQGLQFLFEYFSETQRNKGNFPGRFSGRQFSNSRSEMNVSTLELGDSALYLCASSLFGTGYGGYTFGSGTRLTVV.

The rearrangement uses TRBV30 and TRBJ1-1; no firm D call. CDR3 size: 14 residues. V lost 2 bases and J 3 bases, leaving 13 bases between the germline ends. The V gene's germline CDR1 is GTSNPN and CDR2 SVGIG (reference sequence). CDR3 nucleotide sequence: TGTGCCTGGAGTATGCATCCCCTCGACACTGAAGCTTTCTTT. Amino acids: CAWSMHPLDTEAFF.

The V call is TRBV6-5, the J call TRBJ1-1; TRBD1 is a possible D gene (5 bases). The CDR3 spans 13 residues. The V and J ends lost 10 bases and 1 base respectively, with 13 bases between them. Germline-derived CDR1 and CDR2 are MNHEY and SVGAGI. The CDR3, as DNA: TGTGCCATATCCCTCAGGGAGAACACTGAAGCTTTCTTT. Protein sequence: CAISLRENTEAFF.

The genes are TRBV6-4 and TRBJ2-1, with D possibly TRBD1 on 5 matching bases. CDR1 is MRHNA, CDR2 SNTAGT, per germline. Between the trimmed V and J ends, which lost 6 bases and 1 base, there was a span of 7 bases. The CDR3 sequence is 13 residues long. This CDR3 reads CASSQGSYNEQFF. The CDR3 region has the DNA TGTGCCAGCAGCCAGGGTTCCTACAATGAGCAGTTCTTC.

The rearrangement uses TRBV12-5 and TRBJ1-6, with TRBD1 as a possible D gene (5 bases). Germline CDR1 and CDR2: LGHNT and FRNRAP. This CDR3 is built from 17 residues. V dropped 7 bases and J dropped 7 bases, with 23 bases sitting between them. CDR3 in amino acids: CASDPQEPDRKNSPLHF. DNA of the CDR3: TGTGCTAGTGACCCGCAGGAGCCTGACAGAAAAAATTCACCCCTCCACTTT.

CDR3 DNA: TGTGCCAGCAGCGTTGGGGGGAATAATTACAATGAGCAGTTCTTC. Protein product: CASSVGGNNYNEQFF. The chain recombines TRBV9 with TRBJ2-1, with D possibly matching TRBD2 (6 bases). This CDR3 spans 15 amino acids. Trimming took off 2 bases at V and 4 bases at J, with 13 bases between the two ends. CDR1 and CDR2 (germline): SGDLS, YYNGEE.

The chain uses TRBV6-4 and TRBJ1-6; TRBD1 might be the D (5 bases). Per the germline V gene, CDR1 is MRHNA and CDR2 is SNTAGT. This CDR3 region has 13 residues. V lost 2 bases and J 6 bases, leaving 5 bases between the germline ends. CDR3 coding DNA: TGTGCCAGCAGTGACGACAGTAATTCACCCCTCCACTTT. Its protein is CASSDDSNSPLHF.

This clone was detected a few times. V gene TRBV4-1 combines with J gene TRBJ2-1; no firm D call. CDR3 size: 11 residues. The V end lost 4 bases, the J end lost 7 bases, and 5 bases lay between the germline ends. Germline CDR1 and CDR2: MGHRA and YSYEKL. CDR3 protein: CASSLVNEQFF. DNA of the CDR3: TGCGCCAGCAGCCTAGTTAATGAGCAGTTCTTC.

The gene calls are TRBV9 and TRBJ2-7; D is uncertain. V lost 4 bases, J lost 4 bases, and 21 bases lay in between. The length of the CDR3 is 16 residues. Germline CDR1 is SGDLS and CDR2 is YYNGEE. CDR3 DNA: TGTGCCAGCAGCTTAACCTCCAACCCCGGATCTTACGAGCAGTACTTC. It translates to CASSLTSNPGSYEQYF.

The chain combines TRBV7-6 with TRBJ2-7; possibly TRBD2 for D (6 bases). CDR3 length: 16 residues. Germline CDR1 SGHVS, CDR2 FNYEAQ. V lost 5 bases and J lost 2, with 19 bases in between. CDR3 protein: CASSPGGEALTYEQYF. The DNA of the CDR3 is TGTGCCAGCAGCCCAGGTGGGGAGGCCCTAACCTACGAGCAGTACTTC.

This clone has a single count. V usage is TRBV15 and J usage is TRBJ1-1, with unresolved D. Germline CDR1 reads LNHNV; CDR2 reads YYDKDF (reference sequence). With 3 bases removed from V and 1 base from J, the gap between germline ends came to 9 bases. This CDR3 has 14 residues. CDR3 nucleotide sequence: TGTGCCACCAGCAGGGCACGGGGGAACACTGAAGCTTTCTTT. This codes for CATSRARGNTEAFF.

This clone has a single count. CDR3 protein: CASSSPGQGEYEQYF. In DNA, the CDR3 is TGTGCCAGCAGCTCTCCGGGACAGGGGGAATACGAGCAGTACTTC. This sequence joins TRBV5-4 and TRBJ2-7; 11 bases match TRBD1. Trimming at V came to 3 bases and at J to 4 bases, leaving 6 bases not matched to a gene. CDR3 length: 15 residues. Germline values: CDR1 SGHNT, CDR2 YYREEE (reference sequence).

Only one count was recorded for this clone. The rearrangement links TRBV5-6 to TRBJ1-6; D is unclear. From germline, CDR1 is SGHDT and CDR2 YYEEEE. The CDR3 is 17 residues long. V was trimmed by 2 bases and J by 9 bases, leaving 21 bases between them. The CDR3 reads CASSFDTASTKSSPLHF. The DNA for the CDR3 is TGTGCCAGCAGCTTTGACACGGCCTCCACTAAATCTTCACCCCTCCACTTT.

CDR3 loop: CASSYAPGQGVSPLHF. The DNA of the CDR3 is TGTGCCAGCAGTTACGCACCGGGACAGGGAGTTTCACCCCTCCACTTT. The V and J genes are TRBV6-5 and TRBJ1-6, with TRBD1 matching 9 bases. The CDR3 consists of 16 residues. CDR1 and CDR2 from the germline V gene are MNHEY and SVGAGI. Losses at the gene ends were 2 bases for V and 9 bases for J; bases not matched to a gene: 8.

The chain joins TRBV15 to TRBJ2-3; D is possibly TRBD1 or TRBD2 (5 bases each). The CDR3 runs to 14 residues. Trimming took off 5 bases at V and 6 bases at J, with 15 bases between the two ends. Germline V gene data show CDR1 as LNHNV and CDR2 as YYDKDF (reference sequence). CDR3 bases: TGTGCCACCAGCCCAGGGACCTCGGGGGATACGCAGTATTTT. It yields the protein CATSPGTSGDTQYF.

V gene TRBV7-6 combines with J gene TRBJ1-3; D gene uncertain. V dropped 1 base and J dropped 0 bases, with 13 bases sitting between them. CDR1 SGHVS and CDR2 FNYEAQ come from the germline V gene. The CDR3 runs to 17 residues. This chain's CDR3 is CASSLVGWLFSGNTIYF. The CDR3 nucleotides are TGTGCCAGCAGCTTAGTCGGTTGGCTGTTCTCTGGAAACACCATATATTTT.